This T cell receptor (beta chain) was found in a study of shared clonotypes between healthy human individuals. In its sample, this clone was seen once. There are 15 residues in the CDR3. V lost 3 bases to trimming and J lost 5 bases, with 14 bases between them. CDR1 SGHTA and CDR2 FQGTGA come from the germline V gene. Memory CD4+ cells were the fraction left after CD45RA+ naive selection. Repertoires were generated with immunoSEQ multiplex PCR, while TCRdb's copy carries only in-frame clones and drops some. The sample yields fewer than 2.5 million clones, roughly 93% seen once. The sequence was collected from a man aged 18 to 35 in good health. Some clones in this sample may be carry-over from other donors' samples. The chain links TRBV7-3 to TRBJ2-1; the D is unclear. Sequenced material: naive CD4+ T cells from PBMCs. Subset given: CD45RA+ positively selected. CDR3 nucleotides: TGTGCCAGCAGCTTCCGGGCCCCACCAGACAATGAGCAGTTCTTC. Its protein is CASSFRAPPDNEQFF.